The present T cell receptor (beta chain) was sequenced within a study of a mutant IDH1 vaccine in newly diagnosed glioma. Overall study: Eight vaccinations reached patients in weeks 1, 3, 5, 7, 11, 15, 19 and 23. Patients got radiotherapy, temozolomide, or both beforehand, and most got both.

This clone occurred a few times. Its antigen is unknown. The data were produced by immunoSEQ multiplex PCR, yet TCRdb's version contains in-frame clones alone and is incomplete. In the table there are more than 55,000 clones, 84% of which are singletons. There are 13 residues in the CDR3. The ends were cut back, 4 bases at V and 0 bases at J, with 6 bases in the middle. Looked up from germline, CDR1 is SNHLY and CDR2 is FYNNEI. Time point indicated: week 11, during vaccination. With topical imiquimod, each dose of the vaccine consisted of 300 ug of mutant IDH1 20-mer peptide. The gene calls are TRBV2 and TRBJ1-1, with unresolved D. This specimen consisted of PBMCs, obtained from a glioma patient whose treatment included an IDH1 peptide vaccine. This clonotype originated in a man aged 25-45 years with glioma. CDR3 in amino acids: CASSGDLNTEAFF. CDR3 DNA: TGTGCCAGCAGTGGCGATCTGAACACTGAAGCTTTCTTT.